Sequencing of this T cell receptor beta chain was carried out in a study of glioma-infiltrating T cells. Using RNA template, CDR3s of TCR alpha and beta were amplified with iRepertoire arm-PCR. Tissue mRNA or PBMC total RNA, roughly 95-400 ng, went into one-step reverse transcription and amplification. TCRdb re-derived calls from the multiplex PCR reads in MiXCR, one entry per CDR3 protein. The data contain over 90,000 distinct CDR3 sequences, around 28% of them singletons. The sample holds one count of this clonotype. Its antigen is unidentified. This could be a read error, since a much larger clone is one nucleotide away. CDR1 DFQATT and CDR2 SNEGSKA come from the germline V gene (reference sequence). The CDR3 extends over 15 amino acids. With 1 base removed from V and 3 bases from J, the gap between germline ends came to 15 bases. Findings and limits, study-wide: Tissue and blood shared very few CDR3 sequences. Above-expected tissue-blood divergence occurred in all gliomas, most in low-grade ones.

This clonotype was sampled from a human donor with low-grade glioma or glioblastoma, undergoing nonglioma brain surgery, or in good health (not recorded which). The rearrangement links TRBV20-1 to TRBJ2-5; tentative D call: TRBD2 (6 bases). Sequenced material: glioma tissue, nonneoplastic brain tissue, or PBMCs (not recorded which). CDR3: CSARGRGLRKETQYF. CDR3 bases: TGCAGTGCTAGAGGGCGGGGTTTACGCAAAGAGACCCAGTACTTC.